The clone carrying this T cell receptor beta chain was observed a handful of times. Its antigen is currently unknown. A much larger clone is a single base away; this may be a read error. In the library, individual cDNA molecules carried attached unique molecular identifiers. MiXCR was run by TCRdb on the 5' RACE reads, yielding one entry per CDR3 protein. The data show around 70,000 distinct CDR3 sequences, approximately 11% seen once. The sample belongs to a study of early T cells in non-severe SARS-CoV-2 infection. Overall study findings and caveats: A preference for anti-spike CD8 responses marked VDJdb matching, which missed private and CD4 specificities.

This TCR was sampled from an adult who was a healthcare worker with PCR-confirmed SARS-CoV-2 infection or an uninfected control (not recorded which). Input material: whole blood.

CDR3 in amino acids: CASSPPGVNTGELSF. CDR3 DNA sequence: TGTGCCAGCAGCCCGCCGGGAGTGAACACCGGGGAGCTGTCTTTT. The chain joins TRBV14 to TRBJ2-2, with TRBD2 as a possible D gene (6 bases). Germline loops: CDR1 SGHDN, CDR2 FVKESK. The CDR3 covers 15 residues.